The following is a T cell receptor (beta chain) sequence with its context. What this receptor recognizes is not known. No quality values exist for individual bases; no much larger clone is one base distant. The data derive from a study of STAT5B mutations in CD4+ large granular lymphocyte leukemia (dated by TCRdb to 2021 to 2024). With respect to the entire study: Among the healthy controls, the CDR3 'QG' motif was associated with a particular HLA allele. TCRbeta repertoires of CD4+ T-cell large granular lymphocyte leukemia patients were compared with those of healthy blood donors. Flow cytometry performed on FACSCanto II or FACSVerse showed that the purified fractions had more than 95% purity among lymphocytes. Summary of the overall study and its limitations: Main leukemic clonotypes were private to each patient, although about 25% appeared at low frequency in other patients' non-leukemic repertoires. TRBV06-family usage was enriched among the top patient clones (8/27) compared with healthy controls (2/35). The data were not HLA-matched, and the relatively small sample size could explain the higher clonality seen in CD4+ compared with CD8+ T-LGLL. Greater clonality appeared to be present in CD4-sorted patient repertoires than in healthy CD4+ repertoires, and the difference was retained after the putative leukemic clones were removed.

Sequences PRHDT (CDR1) and FYEKMQ (CDR2) are obtained from the germline V gene (reference sequence). The cysteine opens and the phenylalanine closes a CDR3 of 13 amino acids. The only DNA kept is the CDR3, 39 bases in frame from the first base. V drops 8 bases and J drops 2 bases, leaving 13 bases in between. The immunoSEQ assay at survey resolution was applied to genomic DNA for sequencing of TCRbeta rearrangements. Processing in the source paper ran as follows. In the TCR sequencing data, the lowest productive clonotype frequency that could be detected was 2.59 x 10-5. Analyses included only productive TCRbeta rearrangements, meaning complete and in-frame sequences. Simpson clonality, calculated in the immunoSEQ Analyzer version 3.0, was used as the measure of sample clonality. Clones were binned by frequency as very rare, small, medium, large (1-20%) or hyperexpanded (>20%). Generation probabilities were estimated with OLGA 1.2.3, V-gene circos plots were generated with VDJtools, specificities were searched for in VDJdb, and CDR3 motifs were identified with GLIPH. The immuneACCESS repertoire file appears here via TCRdb, limited to in-frame rearrangements. These files lack a portion of the clones; in checked studies, under half of the deficit traces to unresolved V genes, and the cause of the others is not known. That table gives V, J and clone size, and the DNA gave D and trimming. The sample profile shows fewer than 25,000 clones; around 76% of them were found once. The ten top clones hold roughly 0.41% of the sample.

The healthy control group was made up of a few dozen blood donors, and the Finnish Red Cross blood service supplied their buffy coats. All TCR-sequenced material derived from peripheral blood: patient blood samples and healthy donor buffy coats. Peripheral blood mononuclear cells were isolated by Ficoll-Hypaque gradient centrifugation. CD4+ cells were magnetically purified from the buffy coats of healthy controls. The Gentra Puregene Cell and Tissue kit was used to extract genomic DNA, and a Qubit 2.0 fluorometer was used to measure the amount of genomic DNA. This sequence uses TRBV13 and TRBJ2-7; no D gene can be assigned with confidence. The source of this sequence is a human donor in good health. Sequencing was performed on CD4+ T cells from blood buffy coats. The CDR3 region: CASAWTGTYEQYF. The nucleotides read TGTGCCAGCGCTTGGACCGGAACCTACGAGCAGTACTTC.